Each of the 19 T cell receptor beta chains below was sequenced from the same sample in a study of blood T cells in healthy people across ages. Combining a sample-barcoded 5' primer with a J-beta primer mix, a second PCR ran for about 6 to 12 cycles. One entry per CDR3 protein, called by TCRdb with MiXCR from the 5' RACE reads. This table has 870,000 or so distinct CDR3 sequences, 25% to 30% appearing once. Input material: blood. The source is a woman older than 75 in good health.

This clonotype was detected many times. V is TRBV7-2 and J is TRBJ2-5, with 13 bases identical to TRBD2. Germline V gives CDR1 SGHTA, CDR2 FQGNSA. The CDR3 covers 18 residues. The ends lost 0 bases at V and 1 base at J; junction bases unmatched: 5. The CDR3 protein is CASSLAGLAGASQETQYF. The CDR3 nucleotides read TGTGCCAGCAGCTTAGCTGGACTAGCGGGGGCCTCCCAAGAGACCCAGTACTTC.

This clonotype was seen ten or more times. The genes are TRBV6-5 and TRBJ1-4; D is ambiguous. V gave up 0 bases and J gave up 8 bases, with 10 bases separating them. Germline V gives CDR1 MNHEY, CDR2 SVGAGI. The CDR3 runs 14 residues. The CDR3 here is CASSYSPSGEKLFF. The CDR3 DNA reads as TGTGCCAGCAGTTACTCGCCGTCGGGGGAAAAACTGTTTTTT.

This clonotype came up a few times. CDR3 protein: CSARDPRGPSSTDTQYF. The CDR3 DNA sequence: TGCAGTGCTAGAGATCCGAGGGGACCCTCTAGCACAGATACGCAGTATTTT. The V gene is TRBV20-1, the J gene TRBJ2-3, with D possibly called TRBD1 or TRBD2 (5 bases each). The CDR3 consists of 17 residues. Germline CDR1 is DFQATT and CDR2 is SNEGSKA (reference sequence). V gave up 0 bases and J gave up 0 bases, with 16 bases separating them.

A word on this clonotype: The junction shows a germline mismatch at one end, possibly a read error. This sequence joins TRBV12-3 or TRBV12-4 and TRBJ1-4; tentative D call: TRBD1 (6 bases). The CDR3 is made up of 14 amino acids. CDR3 protein: CTSKDSSTNEKLFF. The CDR3 bases are TGTACCAGCAAGGACAGTTCAACTAATGAAAAACTGTTTTTT.

The chain uses TRBV10-2 and TRBJ2-3, with 8 positions matching TRBD2. CDR1 is WSHSY, CDR2 SAAADI, per germline. The CDR3 extends over 16 amino acids. Unmatched junction bases numbered 10, after V lost 8 bases and J lost 0 bases. The CDR3 coding sequence is TGCGCCAGCGGAGTCGTGCGGGGGGTTAGCACAGATACGCAGTATTTT. Amino acid sequence: CASGVVRGVSTDTQYF.

This clonotype was seen repeatedly, ten times or more. The CDR3 DNA reads as TGCAGTGCTGGGACAGTACAAGAGACCCAGTACTTC. It codes for CSAGTVQETQYF. The J gene is TRBJ2-5, the V gene TRBV20-1; 7 bases map to TRBD1. The junction had 2 bases not matched to a gene; V was cut back by 5 bases and J by 2 bases. The CDR3 extends over 12 amino acids. Germline V gene sequence: CDR1 DFQATT, CDR2 SNEGSKA (reference sequence).

This chain connects TRBV5-1 to TRBJ1-4; perhaps TRBD1 as D (5 bases). The CDR3 has 15 amino acids. V was cut by 4 bases and J by 7 bases, with 17 bases left in between. CDR1 and CDR2 (germline): SGHRS, YFSETQ. The CDR3 sequence: CASSPERGRGEKLFF. The CDR3 nucleotides are TGCGCCAGCAGCCCCGAGCGGGGTAGGGGTGAAAAACTGTTTTTT.

The J gene is TRBJ1-5, the V gene TRBV2, with 11 bases that match TRBD1. The CDR3 covers 17 residues. The V segment lost 6 bases and the J segment 3 bases; nucleotides outside the gene matches: 10. Germline CDR1 reads SNHLY; CDR2 reads FYNNEI. This CDR3 reads CASRGTGGRRNNQPQHF. DNA of the CDR3: TGTGCCAGCAGGGGGACAGGGGGTCGGCGAAACAATCAGCCCCAGCATTTT.

This clonotype was seen more than once but under ten times. The rearrangement joins TRBV7-2 to TRBJ1-2; 8 bases match TRBD1. This CDR3 region has 15 residues. Per the germline V gene, CDR1 is SGHTA and CDR2 is FQGNSA. Losses at the gene ends were 3 bases for V and 7 bases for J; bases not matched to a gene: 10. Here the CDR3 reads CASSLDSGGFGGYTF. The CDR3 DNA reads as TGTGCCAGCAGCTTGGATTCAGGGGGCTTTGGTGGCTACACCTTC.

As regards this clonotype: The junction and the germline gene differ at one end; a read error may be behind it. This rearrangement joins TRBV24-1 to TRBJ2-4; tentatively, D is TRBD1 (5 bases). This CDR3 has 13 amino acids. Germline V gene data show CDR1 as KGHDR and CDR2 as SFDVKD. CDR3 loop: CAASDRAKNIQYF. The CDR3 nucleotides read TGTGCCGCCAGTGACAGAGCCAAAAACATTCAGTACTTC.

This chain uses TRBV7-2 with TRBJ1-1; D remains unclear. The germline gives CDR1 SGHTA, CDR2 FQGNSA. The V end was cut by 5 bases, the J end by 0 bases, with 10 bases between. The CDR3 is 14 residues long. Written as DNA, the CDR3 is TGTGCCAGCAGCGGAGTGTTCTTGAACACTGAAGCTTTCTTT. Residues: CASSGVFLNTEAFF.

This clonotype has at least ten counts. The chain couples TRBV20-1 to TRBJ1-4; 9 bases align to TRBD1. Germline V gene sequence: CDR1 DFQATT, CDR2 SNEGSKA (reference sequence). The CDR3 is made up of 14 amino acids. V shed 3 bases and J 7 bases; nucleotides not matched to a gene: 6. The CDR3 loop reads CSASWDRDGEKLFF. CDR3 DNA sequence: TGCAGTGCTAGTTGGGACAGGGATGGTGAAAAACTGTTTTTT.

As to this clonotype: The junction and the germline gene differ at one end; a read error may be behind it. V is TRBV6-1 and J is TRBJ2-7; D is ambiguous. CDR1 is MNHNS, CDR2 SASEGT, per germline. This CDR3 has 15 residues. CDR3 loop: CASGEEFVGAYEQYF. CDR3 in DNA: TGTGCCAGCGGTGAGGAGTTTGTTGGAGCCTACGAGCAGTACTTC.

As to this clonotype: A much larger clone differs from this one at a single base, so this may be a read error. The chain uses TRBV7-8 and TRBJ2-1; D possibly matches TRBD1 or TRBD2 (6 bases each). V was cut by 4 bases and J by 4 bases, with 14 bases left in between. The CDR3 loop spans 15 amino acids. Germline V gives CDR1 SGHVS, CDR2 FQNEAQ. CDR3 region: CASSWGPGEYNEQFF. The CDR3 nucleotides are TGTGCCAGCAGCTGGGGGCCGGGAGAATACAATGAGCAGTTCTTC.

This clonotype was picked up a small number of times. This rearrangement joins TRBV5-1 to TRBJ1-2; a possible D gene is TRBD1 (5 bases). Trimming took off 1 base at V and 7 bases at J, with 14 bases between the two ends. Germline V gene sequence: CDR1 SGHRS, CDR2 YFSETQ. The CDR3 extends over 14 amino acids. The CDR3 loop is CASSLSQGVTGYTF. Here the CDR3 DNA reads TGCGCCAGCAGCTTGAGCCAGGGCGTGACTGGCTACACCTTC.

In regard to this clonotype: Since a much larger clone is just one base distant, this may be a read error. The chain carries TRBV18 and TRBJ2-5; TRBD2 matches at 12 bases. V was pared by 3 bases and J by 11 bases, with 10 bases of the junction left unmatched. Germline assignment: CDR1 KGHSH and CDR2 LQKENI. This CDR3 has 15 residues. The CDR3 is CASSPLAGGPNEQYF. CDR3 DNA sequence: TGTGCCAGCTCACCTCTAGCGGGGGGGCCCAATGAGCAGTACTTC.

This chain uses TRBV7-2 with TRBJ2-3, with 8 bases matching TRBD2. This CDR3 is 15 amino acids long. V shed 4 bases and J 3 bases; nucleotides not matched to a gene: 6. The germline CDR1 and CDR2 sequences are SGHTA and FQGNSA. CDR3 nucleotides: TGTGCCAGCAGCTCTAGCGGGTACGAGACAGATACGCAGTATTTT. Translating it yields CASSSSGYETDTQYF.

Ten or more counts support this clonotype. The chain recombines TRBV20-1 with TRBJ2-5; TRBD1 matches 7 bases. V lost 1 base to trimming and J lost 1 base; unmatched junction nucleotides: 3. Germline loops: CDR1 DFQATT, CDR2 SNEGSKA (reference sequence). The CDR3 runs to 14 residues. CDR3 sequence: CSARAGTAQETQYF. DNA of the CDR3: TGCAGTGCTAGAGCCGGGACAGCCCAAGAGACCCAGTACTTC.

This clonotype was observed once. The chain uses TRBV4-2 and TRBJ1-2; no definite D call. Trimming took 4 bases from V and 5 from J, leaving 14 bases between them. The CDR3 sequence is 14 residues long. The germline CDR1 and CDR2 sequences are LGHNA and YNFKEQ. As DNA, the CDR3 is TGTGCCAGCAGCCCCTCCGGGGAGGTATATGGCTACACCTTC. Its translation is CASSPSGEVYGYTF.